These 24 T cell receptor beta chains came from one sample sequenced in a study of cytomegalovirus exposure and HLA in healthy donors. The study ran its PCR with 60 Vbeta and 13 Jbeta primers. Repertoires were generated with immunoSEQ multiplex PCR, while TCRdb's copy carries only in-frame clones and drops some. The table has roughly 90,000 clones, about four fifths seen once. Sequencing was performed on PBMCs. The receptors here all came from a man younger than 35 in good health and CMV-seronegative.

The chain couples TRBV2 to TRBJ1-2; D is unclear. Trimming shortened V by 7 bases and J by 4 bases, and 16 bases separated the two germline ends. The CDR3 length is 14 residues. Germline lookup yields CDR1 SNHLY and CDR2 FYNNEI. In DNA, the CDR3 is TGTGCCAGCAATCCTTCGGAGGGAGTCTATGGCTACACCTTC. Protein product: CASNPSEGVYGYTF.

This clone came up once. The CDR3, as DNA: TGTGCCAGCAGCCTGGACAGGGGCAATGAGCAGTTCTTC. Translation gives CASSLDRGNEQFF. This rearrangement joins TRBV6-5 to TRBJ2-1, with 9 positions matching TRBD1. CDR3 length equals 13 residues. Unmatched junction bases numbered 3, after V lost 6 bases and J lost 6 bases. Per the germline V gene, CDR1 is MNHEY and CDR2 is SVGAGI.

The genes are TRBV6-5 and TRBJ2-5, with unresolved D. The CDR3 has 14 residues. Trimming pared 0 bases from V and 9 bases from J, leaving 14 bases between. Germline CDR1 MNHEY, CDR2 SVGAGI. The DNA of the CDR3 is TGTGCCAGCAGTTACTCGCCGGGTAAGGCGCCCCAGTACTTC. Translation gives CASSYSPGKAPQYF.

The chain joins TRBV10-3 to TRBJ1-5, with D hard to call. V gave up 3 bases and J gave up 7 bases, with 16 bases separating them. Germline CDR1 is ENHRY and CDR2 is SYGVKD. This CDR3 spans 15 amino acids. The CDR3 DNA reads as TGTGCCATCAGTGACGAGACCCCGTCGGGGCAGCCCCAGCATTTT. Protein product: CAISDETPSGQPQHF.

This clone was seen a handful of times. CDR3 DNA sequence: TGTGCCAGCAGTTTAGCGGGAGGGCCATACATTCAGTACTTC. Its translation: CASSLAGGPYIQYF. The V and J genes are TRBV27 and TRBJ2-4, with 9 positions matching TRBD2. Germline lookup yields CDR1 MNHEY and CDR2 SMNVEV (reference sequence). Trimming took 2 bases from V and 8 from J; bases not matched to a gene: 4. There are 14 residues in the CDR3.

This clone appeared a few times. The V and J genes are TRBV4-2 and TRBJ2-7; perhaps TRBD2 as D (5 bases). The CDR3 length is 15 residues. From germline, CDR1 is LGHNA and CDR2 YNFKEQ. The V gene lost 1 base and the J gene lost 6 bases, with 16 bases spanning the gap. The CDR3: CASSQGGFTGLEQYF. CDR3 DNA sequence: TGTGCCAGCAGCCAAGGGGGTTTCACCGGACTCGAGCAGTACTTC.

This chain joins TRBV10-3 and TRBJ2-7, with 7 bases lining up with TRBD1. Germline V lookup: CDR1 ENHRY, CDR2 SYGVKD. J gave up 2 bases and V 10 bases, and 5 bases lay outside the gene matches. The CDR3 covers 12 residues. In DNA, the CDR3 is TGTGCCACGTCCGGGACAGCCTACGAGCAGTACTTC. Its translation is CATSGTAYEQYF.

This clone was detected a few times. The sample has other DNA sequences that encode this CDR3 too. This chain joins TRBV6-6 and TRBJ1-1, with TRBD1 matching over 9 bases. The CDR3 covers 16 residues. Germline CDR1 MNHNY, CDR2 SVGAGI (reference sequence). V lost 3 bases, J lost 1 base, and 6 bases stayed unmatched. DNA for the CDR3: TGTGCCAGCAGTTATCTCCCGGGACAGGGGAACACTGAAGCTTTCTTT. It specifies CASSYLPGQGNTEAFF.

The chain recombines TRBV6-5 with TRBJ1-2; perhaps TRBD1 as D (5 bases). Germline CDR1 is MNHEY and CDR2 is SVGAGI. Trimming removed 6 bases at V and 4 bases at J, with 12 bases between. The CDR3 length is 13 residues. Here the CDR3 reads CASSQGGAYGYTF. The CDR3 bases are TGTGCCAGCAGCCAGGGCGGAGCCTATGGCTACACCTTC.

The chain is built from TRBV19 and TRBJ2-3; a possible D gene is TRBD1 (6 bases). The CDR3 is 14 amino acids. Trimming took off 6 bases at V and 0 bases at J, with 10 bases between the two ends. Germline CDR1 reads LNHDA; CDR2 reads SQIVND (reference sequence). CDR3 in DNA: TGTGCCAGTAGGACACAGGGTAGCACAGATACGCAGTATTTT. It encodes CASRTQGSTDTQYF.

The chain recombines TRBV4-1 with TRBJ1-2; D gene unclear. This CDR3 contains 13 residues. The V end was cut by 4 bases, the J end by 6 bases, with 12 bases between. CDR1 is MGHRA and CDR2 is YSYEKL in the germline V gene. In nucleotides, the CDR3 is TGCGCCAGCAGCCCCCGCTTGAGTGATGGCTACACCTTC. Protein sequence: CASSPRLSDGYTF.

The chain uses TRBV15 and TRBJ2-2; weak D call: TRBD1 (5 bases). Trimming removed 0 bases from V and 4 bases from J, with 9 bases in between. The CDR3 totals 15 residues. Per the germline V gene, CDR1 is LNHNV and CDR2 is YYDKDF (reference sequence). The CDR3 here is CATSRDRAFTGELFF. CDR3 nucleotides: TGTGCCACCAGCAGAGACAGGGCGTTCACCGGGGAGCTGTTTTTT.

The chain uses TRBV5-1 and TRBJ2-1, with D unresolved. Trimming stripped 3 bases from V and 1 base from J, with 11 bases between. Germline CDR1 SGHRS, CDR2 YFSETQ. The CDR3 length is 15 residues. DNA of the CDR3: TGCGCCAGCAGCTCCAGGAAAGATTCCTACAATGAGCAGTTCTTC. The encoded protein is CASSSRKDSYNEQFF.

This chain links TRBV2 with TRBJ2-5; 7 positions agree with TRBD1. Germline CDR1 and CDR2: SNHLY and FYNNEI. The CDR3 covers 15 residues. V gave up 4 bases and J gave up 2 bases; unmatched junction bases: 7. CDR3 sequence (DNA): TGTGCCAGCAGTGGACAGGGTGCGTTTCAAGAGACCCAGTACTTC. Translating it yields CASSGQGAFQETQYF.

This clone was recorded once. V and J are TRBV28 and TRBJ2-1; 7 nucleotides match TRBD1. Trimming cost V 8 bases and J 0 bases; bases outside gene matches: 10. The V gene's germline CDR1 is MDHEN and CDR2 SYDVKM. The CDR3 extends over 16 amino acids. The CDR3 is CASLTGVPSSYNEQFF. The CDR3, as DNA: TGTGCCAGCTTAACAGGGGTGCCCAGCTCCTACAATGAGCAGTTCTTC.

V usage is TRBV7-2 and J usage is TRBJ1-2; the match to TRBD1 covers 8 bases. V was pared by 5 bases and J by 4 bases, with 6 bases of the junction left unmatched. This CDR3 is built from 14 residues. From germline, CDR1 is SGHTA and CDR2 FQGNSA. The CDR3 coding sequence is TGTGCCAGCAGCCGACCGGGGACAGGCTATGGCTACACCTTC. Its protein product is CASSRPGTGYGYTF.

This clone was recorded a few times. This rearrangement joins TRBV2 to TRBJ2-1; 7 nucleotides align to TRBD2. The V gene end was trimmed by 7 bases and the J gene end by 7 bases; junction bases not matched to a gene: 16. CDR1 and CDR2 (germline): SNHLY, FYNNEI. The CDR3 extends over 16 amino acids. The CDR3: CASTLGPVWRGNEQFF. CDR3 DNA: TGTGCCAGCACCCTGGGACCGGTTTGGCGGGGGAATGAGCAGTTCTTC.

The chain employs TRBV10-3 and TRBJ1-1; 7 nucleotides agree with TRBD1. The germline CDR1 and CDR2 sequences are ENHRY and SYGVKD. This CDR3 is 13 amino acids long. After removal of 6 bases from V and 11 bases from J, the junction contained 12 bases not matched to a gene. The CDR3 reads CAIRGTVDAWAFF. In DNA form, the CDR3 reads TGTGCCATCAGAGGGACAGTTGACGCGTGGGCTTTCTTT.

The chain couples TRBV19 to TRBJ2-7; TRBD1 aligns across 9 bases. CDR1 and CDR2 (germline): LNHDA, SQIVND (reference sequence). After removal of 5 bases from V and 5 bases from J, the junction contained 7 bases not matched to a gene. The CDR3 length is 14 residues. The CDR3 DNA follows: TGTGCCAGTAGTCACCACCGGGACAGGGACGAGCAGTACTTC. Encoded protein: CASSHHRDRDEQYF.

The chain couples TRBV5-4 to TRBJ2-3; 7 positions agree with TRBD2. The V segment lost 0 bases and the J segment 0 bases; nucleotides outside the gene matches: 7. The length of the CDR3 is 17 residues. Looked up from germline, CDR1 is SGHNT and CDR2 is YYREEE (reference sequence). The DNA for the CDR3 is TGTGCCAGCAGCTTGGTTGCGGGAGCGGCTAGCACAGATACGCAGTATTTT. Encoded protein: CASSLVAGAASTDTQYF.

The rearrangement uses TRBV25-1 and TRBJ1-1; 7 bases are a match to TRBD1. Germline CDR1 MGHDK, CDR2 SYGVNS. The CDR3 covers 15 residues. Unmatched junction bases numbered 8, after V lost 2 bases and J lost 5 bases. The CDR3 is CASSEQQGPTTEAFF. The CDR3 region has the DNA TGTGCCAGCAGTGAACAACAGGGGCCAACAACTGAAGCTTTCTTT.

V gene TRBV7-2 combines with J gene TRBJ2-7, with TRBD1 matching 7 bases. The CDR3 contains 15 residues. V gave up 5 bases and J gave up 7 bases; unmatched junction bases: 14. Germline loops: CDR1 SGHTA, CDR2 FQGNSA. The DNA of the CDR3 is TGTGCCAGCAGCCCAAACAGGGGTCTGGTATGGGAGCAGTACTTC. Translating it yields CASSPNRGLVWEQYF. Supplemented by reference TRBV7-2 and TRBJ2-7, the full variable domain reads GAGVSQSPSNKVTEKGKDVELRCDPISGHTALYWYRQSLGQGLEFLIYFQGNSAPDKSGLPSDRFSAERTGGSVSTLTIQRTQQEDSAVYLCASSPNRGLVWEQYFGPGTRLTVT.

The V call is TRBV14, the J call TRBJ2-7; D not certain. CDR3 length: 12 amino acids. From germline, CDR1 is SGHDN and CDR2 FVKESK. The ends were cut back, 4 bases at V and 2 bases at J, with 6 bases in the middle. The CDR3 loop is CASSPSTYEQYF. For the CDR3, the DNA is TGTGCCAGCAGCCCTAGTACCTACGAGCAGTACTTC.

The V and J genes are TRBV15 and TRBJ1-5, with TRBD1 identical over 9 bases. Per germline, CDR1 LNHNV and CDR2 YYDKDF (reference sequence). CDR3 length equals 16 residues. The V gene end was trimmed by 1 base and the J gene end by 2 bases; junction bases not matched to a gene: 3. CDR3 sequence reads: CATSRVQGAGNQPQHF. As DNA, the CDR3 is TGTGCCACCAGCAGAGTACAGGGGGCAGGCAATCAGCCCCAGCATTTT.